This paragraph covers one T cell receptor (beta chain) sequence. Its specificity is not known. The data were taken from a study of T-cell reconstitution after alpha-beta-depleted transplantation in children. The study's findings and limits: Several hundred expanded graft clones reportedly were the source of alpha-beta T cells about two months after transplant. After one year, T-cell counts and TCRbeta diversity mostly came from new T cells. The high TCRbeta diversity at day 60 in some patients came from surviving recipient T cells and thymic progenitors.

V shed 9 bases and J shed 6 bases, with 11 bases lying between them. Germline V gives CDR1 MNHEY, CDR2 SMNVEV (reference sequence). The CDR3 covers 12 residues. Preparation of the TCRbeta library involved a method that used unique molecular identifiers. TCRdb redid the calling of the PCR reads with MiXCR, one entry per CDR3 protein. The data show approximately 300,000 distinct CDR3 sequences, 6.5% to 9% seen once. V and J are TRBV27 and TRBJ2-2; no definite D call. The input for sequencing was peripheral blood, taken 360 days after TCRalphabeta/CD19-depleted stem cell transplant. The source is a female patient aged 2 to 10 who had a stem cell transplant for Fanconi anemia, so the T cells may come from the graft donor. As DNA, the CDR3 is TGTGCCAGTTCCGTCCTCGCCGGGGAGCTGTTTTTT. It specifies CASSVLAGELFF.